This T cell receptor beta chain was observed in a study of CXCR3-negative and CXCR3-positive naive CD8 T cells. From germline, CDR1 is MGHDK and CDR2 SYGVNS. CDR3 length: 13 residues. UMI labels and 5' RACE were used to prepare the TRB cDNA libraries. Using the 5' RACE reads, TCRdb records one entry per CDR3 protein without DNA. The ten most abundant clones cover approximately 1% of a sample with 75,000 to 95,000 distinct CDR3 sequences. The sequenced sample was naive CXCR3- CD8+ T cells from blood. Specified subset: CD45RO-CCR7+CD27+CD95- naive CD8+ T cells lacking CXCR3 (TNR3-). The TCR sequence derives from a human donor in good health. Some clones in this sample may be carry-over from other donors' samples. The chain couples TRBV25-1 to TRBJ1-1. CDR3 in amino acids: CASSEREGDEAFF.